The T cell receptor (beta chain) under discussion was sequenced for a study of beta chain features in type 1 diabetes. Study-wide findings and caveats: cDNA-based sequencing might over-represent cells highly expressing TCR. Moderate yet significant TCRB CDR3 shortening was seen in Type 1 diabetes patients in all four CD4+ subsets.

To note about this clone: Its antigen is not identified.

Between the trimmed V and J ends, which lost 0 bases and 6 bases, there was a span of 8 bases. Germline V gives CDR1 SGHTA, CDR2 FQGTGA. CDR3 length: 13 amino acids. Sampling consisted of one heparinised blood draw per donor, averaging approximately 120 mL. Based on CD45RO/CCR7/CD25/CD127/CD95/CD27, CD4+ regulatory, stem cell-like memory, naive and central memory cells were sorted. What was sequenced were expressed TCRB transcripts, since all of the isolated RNA had been reverse transcribed. TCRdb's copy holds only in-frame clones and misses some; the assay was immunoSEQ multiplex PCR. The table shows 400,000 to 600,000 clones, with approximately 30% occurring only once.

V usage is TRBV7-3 and J usage is TRBJ1-2; unclear D gene. The sequence was collected from a young man in good health. Sequencing used naive CD4+ T cells from blood. For the CDR3, the DNA is TGTGCCAGCAGCTTAACCGGGCAGGATGGCTACACCTTC. Amino acid sequence: CASSLTGQDGYTF.